These 9 T cell receptor beta chains were all obtained from the same sample, sequenced in a study of shared clonotypes between healthy human individuals. Profiled with immunoSEQ multiplex PCR; TCRdb holds only in-frame clones, not every one. Among over 1.4 million clones, roughly 95% were seen once, and the ten largest hold more than 0.9%. The material sequenced was naive CD4+ T cells sorted from blood. Subset in this sample: CD45RA+ positively selected. These receptor sequences come from a man younger than 40 in good health.

The V call is TRBV9, the J call TRBJ1-2, with D unresolved. Looked up from germline, CDR1 is SGDLS and CDR2 is YYNGEE. Trimming cost V 4 bases and J 2 bases, with 18 bases left between them. The CDR3 is made up of 16 amino acids. The CDR3 DNA sequence: TGTGCCAGCAGCCCCACACCTTTCTCCACCAACTATGGCTACACCTTC. This codes for CASSPTPFSTNYGYTF.

The genes are TRBV5-1 and TRBJ2-3; 9 positions match TRBD2. This CDR3 comprises 18 residues. V trimming: 5 bases; J trimming: 4 bases; junction bases outside the gene matches: 17. The V gene's germline CDR1 is SGHRS and CDR2 YFSETQ. The CDR3 DNA follows: TGCGCCAGCAGTTCCCGTAGGCGTGGTAGCGGGAGCTCAGATACGCAGTATTTT. Its protein product is CASSSRRRGSGSSDTQYF.

The genes are TRBV9 and TRBJ2-2; TRBD1 matches 8 bases. This CDR3 has 16 amino acids. V lost 0 bases, J lost 5 bases, and 6 bases stayed unmatched. Germline V gives CDR1 SGDLS, CDR2 YYNGEE. This CDR3 is CASSVGWTGRTGELFF. The CDR3 nucleotides are TGTGCCAGCAGCGTAGGTTGGACAGGGAGGACCGGGGAGCTGTTTTTT.

This clone has more than one count but fewer than ten. The rearrangement joins TRBV9 to TRBJ1-3; 7 bases are a match to TRBD1. The V and J ends lost 4 bases and 3 bases, in that order; junction bases with no gene match: 13. The CDR3 is 17 residues long. In germline, CDR1 is SGDLS, CDR2 YYNGEE. The CDR3 sequence is CASSTRQGETLGNTIYF. DNA for the CDR3: TGTGCCAGCAGCACGAGACAGGGAGAGACTCTTGGAAACACCATATATTTT.

V is TRBV5-1 and J is TRBJ2-7; a possible D gene is TRBD1 (5 bases). The CDR3 length is 15 residues. The germline V and J ends were trimmed by 2 bases and 4 bases, with 16 bases remaining between them. Germline CDR1 reads SGHRS; CDR2 reads YFSETQ. CDR3 DNA: TGCGCCAGCAGCTTCGGTTCAGGGAATAAGTACGAGCAGTACTTC. It codes for CASSFGSGNKYEQYF.

This clone appeared once. This sequence joins TRBV25-1 and TRBJ2-7, with no clear D. The CDR3 consists of 14 residues. The V gene's germline CDR1 is MGHDK and CDR2 SYGVNS. The V and J ends lost 2 bases and 7 bases respectively, with 15 bases between them. The CDR3 region is CASSEDRVIGEQYF. The CDR3 DNA sequence: TGTGCCAGCAGTGAAGATAGGGTGATAGGGGAGCAGTACTTC.

With respect to this clone: This specimen includes other DNA sequences encoding the same CDR3. The V and J genes are TRBV28 and TRBJ2-7; 7 nucleotides align to TRBD1. The trim removed 8 bases at V and 2 bases at J, leaving 6 bases unmatched. This CDR3 region has 13 residues. Per the germline V gene, CDR1 is MDHEN and CDR2 is SYDVKM. DNA for the CDR3: TGTGCCAGCTCCGGACAGGCGACCTACGAGCAGTACTTC. Translated: CASSGQATYEQYF.

The rearrangement joins TRBV19 to TRBJ1-5; 8 positions agree with TRBD1. This CDR3 has 13 amino acids. The V and J ends lost 5 bases and 9 bases, in that order; junction bases with no gene match: 6. Germline lookup yields CDR1 LNHDA and CDR2 SQIVND (reference sequence). CDR3 in amino acids: CASSPRTGLPQHF. CDR3 coding DNA: TGTGCCAGTAGTCCCCGGACAGGGCTGCCCCAGCATTTT.

The CDR3: CASSMLYIDQPQHF. DNA of the CDR3: TGTGCCAGTAGTATGCTATATATAGATCAGCCCCAGCATTTT. This chain uses TRBV19 with TRBJ1-5; D uncertain. Trimming cost V 3 bases and J 5 bases, with 11 bases left between them. The CDR3 has 14 residues. Per the germline V gene, CDR1 is LNHDA and CDR2 is SQIVND (reference sequence).